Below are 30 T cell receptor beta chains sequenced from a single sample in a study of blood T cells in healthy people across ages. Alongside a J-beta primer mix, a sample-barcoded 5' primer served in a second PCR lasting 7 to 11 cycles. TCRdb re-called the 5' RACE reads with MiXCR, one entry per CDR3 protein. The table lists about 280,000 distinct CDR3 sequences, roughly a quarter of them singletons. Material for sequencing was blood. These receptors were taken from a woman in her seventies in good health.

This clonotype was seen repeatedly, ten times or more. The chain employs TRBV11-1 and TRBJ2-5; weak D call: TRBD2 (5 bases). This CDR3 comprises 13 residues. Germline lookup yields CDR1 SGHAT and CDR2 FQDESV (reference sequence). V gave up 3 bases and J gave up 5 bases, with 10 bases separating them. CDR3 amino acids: CASSFGPGETQYF. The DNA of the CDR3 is TGTGCCAGCAGCTTTGGGCCGGGGGAGACCCAGTACTTC.

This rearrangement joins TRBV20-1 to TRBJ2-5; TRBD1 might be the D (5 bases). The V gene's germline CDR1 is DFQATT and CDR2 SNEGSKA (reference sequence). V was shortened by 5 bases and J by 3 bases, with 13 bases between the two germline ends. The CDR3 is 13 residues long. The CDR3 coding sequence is TGCAGTGCTGTTACCGGCAGGGAAGAGACCCAGTACTTC. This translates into CSAVTGREETQYF.

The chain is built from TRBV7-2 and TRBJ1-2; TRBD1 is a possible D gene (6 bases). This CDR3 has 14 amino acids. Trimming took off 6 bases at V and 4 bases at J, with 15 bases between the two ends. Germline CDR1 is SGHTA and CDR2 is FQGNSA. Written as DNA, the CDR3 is TGTGCCAGCAGGGCTACCCAGGGGTCCTATGGCTACACCTTC. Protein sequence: CASRATQGSYGYTF.

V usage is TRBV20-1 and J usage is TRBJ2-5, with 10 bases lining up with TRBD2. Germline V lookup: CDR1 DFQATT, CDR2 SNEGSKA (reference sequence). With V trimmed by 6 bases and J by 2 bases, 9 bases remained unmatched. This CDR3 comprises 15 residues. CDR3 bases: TGCAGTGCCGACGGGGCTAGCGGGAGACAAGAGACCCAGTACTTC. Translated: CSADGASGRQETQYF.

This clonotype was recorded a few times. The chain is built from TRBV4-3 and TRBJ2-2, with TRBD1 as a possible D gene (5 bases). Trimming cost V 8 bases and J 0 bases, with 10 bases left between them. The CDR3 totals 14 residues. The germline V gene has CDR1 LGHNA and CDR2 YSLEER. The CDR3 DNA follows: TGCGCCAGCCGGACACGATCGAACACCGGGGAGCTGTTTTTT. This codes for CASRTRSNTGELFF.

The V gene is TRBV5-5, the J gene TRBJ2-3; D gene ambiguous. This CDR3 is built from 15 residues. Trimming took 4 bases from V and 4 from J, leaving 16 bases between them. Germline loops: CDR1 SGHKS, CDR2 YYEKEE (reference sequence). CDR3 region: CASSKRRPPADTQYF. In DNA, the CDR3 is TGTGCCAGCAGCAAGAGAAGACCCCCCGCAGATACGCAGTATTTT.

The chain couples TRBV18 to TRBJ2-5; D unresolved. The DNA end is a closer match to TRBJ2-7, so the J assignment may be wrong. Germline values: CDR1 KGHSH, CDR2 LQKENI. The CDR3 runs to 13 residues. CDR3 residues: CASSPVERGEQYF. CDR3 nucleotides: TGTGCCAGCTCACCAGTGGAGAGAGGCGAGCAGTACTTC.

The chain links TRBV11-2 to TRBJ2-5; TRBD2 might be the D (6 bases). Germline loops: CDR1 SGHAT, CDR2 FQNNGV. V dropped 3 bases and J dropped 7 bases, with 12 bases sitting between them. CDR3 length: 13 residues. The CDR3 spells CASSFQGGVTQYF. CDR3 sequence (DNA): TGTGCCAGCAGCTTTCAGGGCGGGGTGACCCAGTACTTC. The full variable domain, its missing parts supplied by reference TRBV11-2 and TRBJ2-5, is EAGVAQSPRYKIIEKRQSVAFWCNPISGHATLYWYQQILGQGPKLLIQFQNNGVVDDSQLPKDRFSAERLKGVDSTLKIQPAKLEDSAVYLCASSFQGGVTQYFGPGTRLLVL.

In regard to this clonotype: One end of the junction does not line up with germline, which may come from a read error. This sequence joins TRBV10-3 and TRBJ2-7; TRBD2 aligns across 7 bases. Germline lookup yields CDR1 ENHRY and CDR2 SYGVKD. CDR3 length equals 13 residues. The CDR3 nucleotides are TGTGCCATCAGTGTGGGGACTACCTACGCGCAGTACTTC. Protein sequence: CAISVGTTYAQYF.

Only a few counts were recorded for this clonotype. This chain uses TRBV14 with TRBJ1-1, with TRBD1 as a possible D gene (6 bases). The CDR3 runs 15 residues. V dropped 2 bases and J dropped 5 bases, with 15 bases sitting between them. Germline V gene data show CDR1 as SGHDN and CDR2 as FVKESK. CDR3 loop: CASSQFRGAGTEAFF. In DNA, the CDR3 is TGTGCCAGCAGCCAATTCAGGGGCGCGGGGACTGAAGCTTTCTTT.

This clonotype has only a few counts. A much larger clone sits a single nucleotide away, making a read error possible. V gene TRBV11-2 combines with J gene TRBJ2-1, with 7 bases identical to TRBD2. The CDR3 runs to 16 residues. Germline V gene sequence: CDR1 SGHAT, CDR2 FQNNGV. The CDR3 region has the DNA TGTGCCGGCAGCTTTGTAGGAGGTCTAGCGGTTGGGGGGCAGTTCTTC. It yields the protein CAGSFVGGLAVGGQFF.

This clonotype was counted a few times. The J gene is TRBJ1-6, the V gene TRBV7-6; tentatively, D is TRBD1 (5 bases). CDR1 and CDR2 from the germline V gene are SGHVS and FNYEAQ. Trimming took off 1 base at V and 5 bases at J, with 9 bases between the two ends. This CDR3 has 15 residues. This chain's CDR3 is CASSLVAGNNSPLHF. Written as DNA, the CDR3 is TGTGCCAGCAGCTTAGTGGCAGGGAATAATTCACCCCTCCACTTT.

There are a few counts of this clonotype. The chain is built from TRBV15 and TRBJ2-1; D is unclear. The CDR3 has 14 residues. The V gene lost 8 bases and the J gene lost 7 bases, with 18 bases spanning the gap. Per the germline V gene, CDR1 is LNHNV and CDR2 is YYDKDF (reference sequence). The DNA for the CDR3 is TGTGCCACCTCGGCGGTAGGTCGAGTAAATGAGCAGTTCTTC. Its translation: CATSAVGRVNEQFF.

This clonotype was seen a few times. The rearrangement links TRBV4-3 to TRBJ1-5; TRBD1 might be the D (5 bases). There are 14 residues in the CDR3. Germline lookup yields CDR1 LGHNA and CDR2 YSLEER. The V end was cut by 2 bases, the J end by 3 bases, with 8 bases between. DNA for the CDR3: TGCGCCAGCAGCCAAAGACAGAACAATCAGCCCCAGCATTTT. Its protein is CASSQRQNNQPQHF.

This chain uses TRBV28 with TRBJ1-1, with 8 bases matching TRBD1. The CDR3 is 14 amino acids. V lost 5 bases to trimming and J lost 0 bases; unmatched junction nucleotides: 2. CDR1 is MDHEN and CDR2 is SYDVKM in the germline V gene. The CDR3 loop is CASSTGGLNTEAFF. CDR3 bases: TGTGCCAGCAGTACAGGGGGGCTGAACACTGAAGCTTTCTTT.

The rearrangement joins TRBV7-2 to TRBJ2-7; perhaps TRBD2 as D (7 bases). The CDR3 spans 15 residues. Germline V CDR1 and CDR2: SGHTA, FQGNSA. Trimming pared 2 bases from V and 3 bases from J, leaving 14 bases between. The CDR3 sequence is CASSLSSGEGYEQYF. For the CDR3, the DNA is TGTGCCAGCAGCTTATCATCAGGGGAGGGCTACGAGCAGTACTTC.

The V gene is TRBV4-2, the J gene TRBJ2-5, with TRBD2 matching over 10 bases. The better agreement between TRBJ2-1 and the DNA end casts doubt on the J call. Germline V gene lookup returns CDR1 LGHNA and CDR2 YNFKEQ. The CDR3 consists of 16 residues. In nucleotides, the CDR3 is TGTGCCAGCAGCCAAGAGCTAGCGGGAGCCTACAATGAGCAGTTCTTC. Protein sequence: CASSQELAGAYNEQFF.

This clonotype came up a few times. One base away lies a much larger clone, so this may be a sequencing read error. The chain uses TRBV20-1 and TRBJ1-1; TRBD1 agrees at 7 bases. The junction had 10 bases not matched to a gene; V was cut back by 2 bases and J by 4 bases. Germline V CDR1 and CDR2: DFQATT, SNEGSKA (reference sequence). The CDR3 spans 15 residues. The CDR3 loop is CSARPMDRSSTEAFF. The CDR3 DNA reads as TGCAGTGCTAGACCCATGGACAGGAGTAGCACTGAAGCTTTCTTT.

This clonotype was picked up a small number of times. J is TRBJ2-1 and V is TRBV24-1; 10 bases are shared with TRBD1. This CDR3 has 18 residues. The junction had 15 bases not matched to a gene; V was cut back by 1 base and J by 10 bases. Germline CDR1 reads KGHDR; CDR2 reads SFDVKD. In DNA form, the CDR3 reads TGTGCCACCAGTGATTTCTCCCCAGGGGACAGGGGCCTACGGGAGCAGTTCTTC. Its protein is CATSDFSPGDRGLREQFF.

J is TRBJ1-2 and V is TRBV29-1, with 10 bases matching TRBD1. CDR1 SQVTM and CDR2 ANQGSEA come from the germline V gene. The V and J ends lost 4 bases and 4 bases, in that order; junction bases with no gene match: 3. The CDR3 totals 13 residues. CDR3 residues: CSVGDRGSYGYTF. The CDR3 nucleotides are TGCAGCGTTGGGGACAGGGGAAGCTATGGCTACACCTTC.

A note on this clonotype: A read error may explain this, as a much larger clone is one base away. The CDR3: CTSSFTSAGYEQFF. CDR3 DNA sequence: TGTACCAGCAGCTTCACTAGTGCTGGGTATGAGCAGTTCTTC. The chain joins TRBV11-2 to TRBJ2-1, with D possibly being TRBD2 (5 bases). The germline V gene has CDR1 SGHAT and CDR2 FQNNGV. The CDR3 extends over 14 amino acids.

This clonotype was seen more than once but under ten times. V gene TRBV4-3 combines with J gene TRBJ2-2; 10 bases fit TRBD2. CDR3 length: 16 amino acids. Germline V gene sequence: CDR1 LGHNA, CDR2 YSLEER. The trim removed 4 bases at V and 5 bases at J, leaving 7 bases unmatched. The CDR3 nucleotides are TGCGCCAGCAGCCGCGGAGCGGGAGGGGGTACCGGGGAGCTGTTTTTT. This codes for CASSRGAGGGTGELFF.

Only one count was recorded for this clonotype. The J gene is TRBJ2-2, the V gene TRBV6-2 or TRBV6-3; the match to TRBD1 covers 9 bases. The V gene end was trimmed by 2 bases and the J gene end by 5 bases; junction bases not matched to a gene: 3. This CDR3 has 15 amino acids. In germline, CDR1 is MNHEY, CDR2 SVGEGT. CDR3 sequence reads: CASSYGDRATGELFF. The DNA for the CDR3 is TGTGCCAGCAGTTACGGGGACAGGGCGACCGGGGAGCTGTTTTTT.

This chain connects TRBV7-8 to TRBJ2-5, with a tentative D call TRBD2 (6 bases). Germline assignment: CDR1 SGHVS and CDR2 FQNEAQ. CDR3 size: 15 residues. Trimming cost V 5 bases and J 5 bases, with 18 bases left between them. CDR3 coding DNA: TGTGCCAGCAGCCGAGATAGGTGGGGGAGGGAGACCCAGTACTTC. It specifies CASSRDRWGRETQYF. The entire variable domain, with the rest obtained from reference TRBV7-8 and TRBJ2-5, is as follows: GAGVSQSPRYKVAKRGQDVALRCDPISGHVSLFWYQQALGQGPEFLTYFQNEAQLDKSGLPSDRFFAERPEGSVSTLKIQRTQQEDSAVYLCASSRDRWGRETQYFGPGTRLLVL.

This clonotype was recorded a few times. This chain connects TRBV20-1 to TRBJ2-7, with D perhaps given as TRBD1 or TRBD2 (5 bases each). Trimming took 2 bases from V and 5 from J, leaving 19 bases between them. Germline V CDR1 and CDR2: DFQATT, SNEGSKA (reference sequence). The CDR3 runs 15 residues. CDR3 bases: TGCAGTGCTAGATCCCAGGAGAGGGGACGGGACGAGCAGTACTTC. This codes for CSARSQERGRDEQYF.

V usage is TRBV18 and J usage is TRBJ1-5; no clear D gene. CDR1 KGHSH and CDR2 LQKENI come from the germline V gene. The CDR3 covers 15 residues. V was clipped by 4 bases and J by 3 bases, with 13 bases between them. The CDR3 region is CASSRDGGLNQPQHF. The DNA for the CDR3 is TGTGCCAGCTCACGCGACGGAGGCCTCAATCAGCCCCAGCATTTT.

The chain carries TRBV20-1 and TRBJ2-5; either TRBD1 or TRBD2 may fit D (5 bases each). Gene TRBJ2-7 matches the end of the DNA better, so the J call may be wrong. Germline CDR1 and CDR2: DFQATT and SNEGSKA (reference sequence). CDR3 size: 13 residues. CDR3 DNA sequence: TGCAGTGCGACTTGGGACCCAACCTACGAGCAGTACTTC. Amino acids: CSATWDPTYEQYF.

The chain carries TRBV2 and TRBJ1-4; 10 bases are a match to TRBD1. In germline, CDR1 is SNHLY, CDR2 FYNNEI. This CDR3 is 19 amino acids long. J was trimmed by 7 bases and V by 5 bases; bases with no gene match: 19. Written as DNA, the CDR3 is TGTGCCAGCAGTCCCGGGACAGGGGCCGGGGGAATTTTTGGTGAAAAACTGTTTTTT. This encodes CASSPGTGAGGIFGEKLFF.

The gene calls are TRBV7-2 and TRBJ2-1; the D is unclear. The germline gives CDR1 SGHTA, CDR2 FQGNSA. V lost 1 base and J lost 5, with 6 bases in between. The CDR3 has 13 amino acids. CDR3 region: CASSLDRHNEQFF. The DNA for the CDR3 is TGTGCCAGCAGCTTAGATAGGCACAATGAGCAGTTCTTC.

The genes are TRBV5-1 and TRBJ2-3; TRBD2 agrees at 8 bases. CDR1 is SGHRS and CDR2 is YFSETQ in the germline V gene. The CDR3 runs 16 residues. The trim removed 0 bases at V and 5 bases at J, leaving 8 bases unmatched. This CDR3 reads CASSLGISGNKDTQYF. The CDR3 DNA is TGCGCCAGCAGCTTGGGTATTAGCGGGAATAAAGATACGCAGTATTTT.